Shown below are 29 T cell receptor beta chains from a single sample sequenced in a study of T cell responses to AZD1222 COVID-19 vaccine. The table came from immunoSEQ multiplex PCR; TCRdb's copy has only in-frame clones and leaves some out. The profile covers about 140,000 clones, with approximately 91% appearing a single time and less than 2% taken by the ten largest. Sequenced material: peripheral blood, taken 28 days after the second AZD1222 dose. These receptor sequences come from an adult who received the AZD1222 COVID-19 vaccine.

This clone was counted once. The gene calls are TRBV6-5 and TRBJ2-2; D unresolved. Germline assignment: CDR1 MNHEY and CDR2 SVGAGI. The V gene lost 6 bases and the J gene lost 7 bases, with 15 bases spanning the gap. This CDR3 spans 14 amino acids. The CDR3 bases are TGTGCCAGCAGCTACGTCAGATACGTCGGGGAGCTGTTTTTT. This translates into CASSYVRYVGELFF.

CDR3 sequence (DNA): TGTGCCAGCAGCTCGTTCCGGGCCGACAATGAGCAGTTCTTC. This sequence encodes CASSSFRADNEQFF. V is TRBV7-8 and J is TRBJ2-1, with D unclear. The CDR3 totals 14 residues. Germline CDR1 SGHVS, CDR2 FQNEAQ. With 4 bases removed from V and 5 bases from J, the gap between germline ends came to 12 bases.

The chain links TRBV18 to TRBJ1-5; 8 bases are shared with TRBD1. The junction had 7 bases not matched to a gene; V was cut back by 1 base and J by 5 bases. This CDR3 has 16 residues. Germline V gene data show CDR1 as KGHSH and CDR2 as LQKENI. The chain's CDR3 is CASSPRGQGADQPQHF. In DNA, the CDR3 is TGTGCCAGCTCACCACGGGGGCAGGGGGCTGATCAGCCCCAGCATTTT.

The gene calls are TRBV10-3 and TRBJ1-2; D is uncertain. CDR3 size: 12 residues. CDR1 is ENHRY and CDR2 is SYGVKD in the germline V gene. Trimming took 10 bases from V and 2 from J, leaving 11 bases between them. The CDR3 loop reads CATSGSNYGYTF. The CDR3 DNA sequence: TGTGCCACCTCCGGCAGCAACTATGGCTACACCTTC.

This sequence joins TRBV9 and TRBJ1-1; D remains unclear. Germline CDR1 and CDR2: SGDLS and YYNGEE. V dropped 2 bases and J dropped 6 bases, with 11 bases sitting between them. CDR3 length: 13 residues. The CDR3 sequence is CASSVPPTAEAFF. The DNA for the CDR3 is TGTGCCAGCAGCGTGCCCCCCACGGCTGAAGCTTTCTTT.

The rearrangement joins TRBV7-6 to TRBJ1-6, with 7 bases lining up with TRBD1. The CDR3 length is 15 residues. Germline V gives CDR1 SGHVS, CDR2 FNYEAQ. V lost 2 bases to trimming and J lost 6 bases; unmatched junction nucleotides: 4. CDR3 residues: CASSLRWDSNSPLHF. The CDR3 coding sequence is TGTGCCAGCAGCTTAAGGTGGGACAGTAATTCACCCCTCCACTTT.

J is TRBJ1-6 and V is TRBV11-2; 9 nucleotides match TRBD1. With 8 bases clipped from V and 9 bases from J, the junction kept 8 bases outside the gene matches. The germline V gene has CDR1 SGHAT and CDR2 FQNNGV. The CDR3 has 14 amino acids. The CDR3 reads CASLGTGSSSPLHF. CDR3 coding DNA: TGTGCCAGCCTAGGGACAGGGAGTAGTTCACCCCTCCACTTT.

This clone appeared a single time. The chain couples TRBV6-5 to TRBJ2-7; D perhaps matches TRBD2 (6 bases). Per the germline V gene, CDR1 is MNHEY and CDR2 is SVGAGI. V shed 2 bases and J shed 3 bases, with 14 bases lying between them. The CDR3 runs 15 residues. In DNA form, the CDR3 reads TGTGCCAGCAGTTACGGAGCGGTCGGGGGCTACGAGCAGTACTTC. This codes for CASSYGAVGGYEQYF.

The gene calls are TRBV18 and TRBJ1-6; TRBD1 aligns across 10 bases. This CDR3 is 20 amino acids long. Trimming cost V 3 bases and J 0 bases; bases outside gene matches: 11. The germline V gene has CDR1 KGHSH and CDR2 LQKENI. In DNA form, the CDR3 reads TGTGCCAGCTCACCGCAATCCCGGACAGGGGGTCCCTCCTATAATTCACCCCTCCACTTT. Translated: CASSPQSRTGGPSYNSPLHF.

The count of this clone is one. The CDR3 protein is CASSPGWDEKLFF. In DNA form, the CDR3 reads TGCGCCAGCAGCCCGGGGTGGGATGAAAAACTGTTTTTT. The genes are TRBV5-1 and TRBJ1-4; the D is unclear. Germline V gives CDR1 SGHRS, CDR2 YFSETQ. Trimming took off 4 bases at V and 6 bases at J, with 10 bases between the two ends. This CDR3 has 13 amino acids.

This clone appeared a single time. This chain joins TRBV27 and TRBJ2-1; unclear D gene. Looked up from germline, CDR1 is MNHEY and CDR2 is SMNVEV (reference sequence). Trimming took off 4 bases at V and 1 base at J, with 11 bases between the two ends. The CDR3 spans 15 residues. CDR3 residues: CASSSARVSYNEQFF. CDR3 in DNA: TGTGCCAGCAGTTCAGCCCGGGTATCCTACAATGAGCAGTTCTTC.

This chain joins TRBV10-3 and TRBJ1-2; perhaps TRBD1 as D (6 bases). V lost 7 bases and J 4 bases, leaving 16 bases between the germline ends. Germline-derived CDR1 and CDR2 are ENHRY and SYGVKD. The CDR3 is 14 residues long. The CDR3 sequence: CAINDGQRLYGYTF. The CDR3 DNA reads as TGTGCCATCAATGACGGACAGAGGCTCTATGGCTACACCTTC.

In nucleotides, the CDR3 is TGCGCCAGCAGTCCCCCGGGGAATTACCAAGAGACCCAGTACTTC. Encoded protein: CASSPPGNYQETQYF. This sequence joins TRBV23-1 and TRBJ2-5; TRBD2 is a possible D gene (5 bases). TRBV23-1 is an ORF; its function is uncertain. The CDR3 has 15 residues. V lost 4 bases and J lost 0, with 12 bases in between.

The chain carries TRBV18 and TRBJ2-5, with 7 bases aligning to TRBD2. Looked up from germline, CDR1 is KGHSH and CDR2 is LQKENI. V lost 3 bases and J lost 6; bases outside the gene matches: 4. This CDR3 region has 13 residues. The CDR3 DNA is TGTGCCAGCTCACCGGGAGGGATGCAGACCCAGTACTTC. Its protein is CASSPGGMQTQYF.

The chain couples TRBV3-1 (or the pseudogene TRBV3-2) to TRBJ2-3, with D unclear. This CDR3 contains 13 residues. Trimming removed 4 bases at V and 6 bases at J, with 11 bases between. From germline, CDR1 is LGHDT and CDR2 YNNKEL (reference sequence). In DNA form, the CDR3 reads TGTGCCAGCAGCCGACCCCCCAGGGATACGCAGTATTTT. This codes for CASSRPPRDTQYF.

V and J are TRBV10-3 and TRBJ1-3; no firm D call. The CDR3 is 14 residues long. Germline V CDR1 and CDR2: ENHRY, SYGVKD. Trimming took 2 bases from V and 1 from J, leaving 6 bases between them. DNA of the CDR3: TGTGCCATCAGTGAGGGTCTATCTGGAAACACCATATATTTT. As protein: CAISEGLSGNTIYF.

The chain combines TRBV19 with TRBJ1-1, with 8 bases aligning to TRBD1. Germline V gene sequence: CDR1 LNHDA, CDR2 SQIVND (reference sequence). This CDR3 region has 14 residues. V gave up 6 bases and J gave up 1 base; unmatched junction bases: 4. The CDR3 DNA follows: TGTGCCAGTAGATGGGACAGGAGGAACACTGAAGCTTTCTTT. Residues: CASRWDRRNTEAFF.

This chain uses TRBV5-1 with TRBJ2-5, with TRBD1 identical over 8 bases. The germline V gene has CDR1 SGHRS and CDR2 YFSETQ. With 3 bases clipped from V and 5 bases from J, the junction kept 6 bases outside the gene matches. CDR3 length: 14 residues. Here the CDR3 reads CASSYQGAEETQYF. The CDR3 DNA reads TGCGCCAGCAGCTATCAGGGGGCTGAGGAGACCCAGTACTTC.

In DNA form, the CDR3 reads TGTGCCAGCAGTTACGGACAGGGACACGAAAAACTGTTTTTT. It is translated as CASSYGQGHEKLFF. The chain links TRBV6-5 to TRBJ1-4, with 8 bases fitting TRBD1. V lost 2 bases to trimming and J lost 8 bases; unmatched junction nucleotides: 4. The germline gives CDR1 MNHEY, CDR2 SVGAGI. This CDR3 is built from 14 residues.

The chain carries TRBV27 and TRBJ1-6; D gene unclear. The ends were cut back, 6 bases at V and 8 bases at J, with 11 bases in the middle. This CDR3 comprises 13 residues. Germline values: CDR1 MNHEY, CDR2 SMNVEV (reference sequence). DNA of the CDR3: TGTGCCAGCAGGGCCAGCGCCTATTCACCCCTCCACTTT. Protein product: CASRASAYSPLHF.

The rearrangement links TRBV7-2 to TRBJ1-6; the match to TRBD1 covers 11 bases. Germline V gene sequence: CDR1 SGHTA, CDR2 FQGNSA. Trimming at V came to 1 base and at J to 10 bases, leaving 12 bases not matched to a gene. This CDR3 spans 18 amino acids. This CDR3 reads CASSLVWGTGGSRSPLHF. The CDR3 DNA is TGTGCCAGCAGCTTAGTATGGGGGACAGGGGGTTCTAGGTCACCCCTCCACTTT.

This clone appeared once. The rearrangement links TRBV7-2 to TRBJ1-2; 7 bases align to TRBD1. The V gene end was trimmed by 1 base and the J gene end by 4 bases; junction bases not matched to a gene: 9. CDR1 and CDR2 (germline): SGHTA, FQGNSA. CDR3 length: 16 residues. The CDR3 reads CASSLGGQDDFYGYTF. CDR3 coding DNA: TGTGCCAGCAGCTTAGGAGGACAGGATGACTTCTATGGCTACACCTTC. The full variable domain, with the rest looked up from reference TRBV7-2 and TRBJ1-2, is GAGVSQSPSNKVTEKGKDVELRCDPISGHTALYWYRQSLGQGLEFLIYFQGNSAPDKSGLPSDRFSAERTGGSVSTLTIQRTQQEDSAVYLCASSLGGQDDFYGYTFGSGTRLTVV.

The chain carries TRBV10-1 and TRBJ2-7; weak D call: TRBD2 (6 bases). Trimming left V 5 bases short and J 6 bases short, with 14 bases between. Looked up from germline, CDR1 is WNHNN and CDR2 is SYGVQD (reference sequence). The CDR3 has 13 residues. The CDR3 reads CASSKGLPREQYF. The CDR3 DNA reads as TGCGCCAGCAGTAAGGGACTCCCTCGCGAGCAGTACTTC.

The table lists this clone with a few counts. The chain uses TRBV6-6 and TRBJ2-3; 9 bases match TRBD2. The CDR3 length is 16 residues. Per germline, CDR1 MNHNY and CDR2 SVGAGI (reference sequence). The V and J ends lost 0 bases and 5 bases, in that order; junction bases with no gene match: 6. The CDR3 sequence: CASSYSSREGLDTQYF. The CDR3 nucleotides read TGTGCCAGCAGTTACTCATCGCGGGAGGGGTTAGATACGCAGTATTTT.

This rearrangement joins TRBV5-1 to TRBJ1-1; D is undetermined. Germline-derived CDR1 and CDR2 are SGHRS and YFSETQ. This CDR3 spans 13 amino acids. Deletions cut 4 bases from V and 4 bases from J, with 11 bases between. The CDR3 here is CASSPPGSTEAFF. Here the CDR3 DNA reads TGCGCCAGCAGCCCCCCCGGGAGCACTGAAGCTTTCTTT.

This clone was counted only a few times. The rearrangement uses TRBV5-1 and TRBJ2-7, with D perhaps matching TRBD2 (6 bases). Germline V CDR1 and CDR2: SGHRS, YFSETQ. V was clipped by 4 bases and J by 3 bases, with 14 bases between them. The length of the CDR3 is 14 residues. CDR3 region: CASSRGGGDYEQYF. In nucleotides, the CDR3 is TGCGCCAGCAGCCGGGGAGGCGGGGACTACGAGCAGTACTTC.

This sequence joins TRBV5-1 and TRBJ2-7, with a weak D call TRBD2 (5 bases). Germline values: CDR1 SGHRS, CDR2 YFSETQ. The CDR3 covers 14 residues. V was cut by 5 bases and J by 2 bases, with 14 bases left in between. The CDR3 DNA is TGCGCCAGCAGTCCATTTTCGCGGGCCTACGAGCAGTACTTC. Protein product: CASSPFSRAYEQYF.

J is TRBJ2-7 and V is TRBV7-9; tentatively, D is TRBD1 (6 bases). The germline V gene has CDR1 SEHNR and CDR2 FQNEAQ (reference sequence). This CDR3 is 13 amino acids long. Trimming took 6 bases from V and 2 from J, leaving 11 bases between them. CDR3 protein: CASRQGTTYEQYF. In DNA, the CDR3 is TGTGCCAGCAGACAGGGCACTACCTACGAGCAGTACTTC.

This sequence joins TRBV27 and TRBJ2-7; TRBD2 matches 7 bases. Germline lookup yields CDR1 MNHEY and CDR2 SMNVEV (reference sequence). This CDR3 spans 15 amino acids. V shed 6 bases, J shed 2 bases, and the junction held 10 bases outside the gene matches. CDR3 loop: CASSPLEAGTYEQYF. CDR3 coding DNA: TGTGCCAGCAGCCCCCTGGAAGCGGGAACCTACGAGCAGTACTTC.